The table lists the clone carrying this T cell receptor (beta chain) with a few counts. Its matching antigen is unknown. The CDR3 sequence is 12 residues long. Germline CDR1 is MNHNY and CDR2 is SVGAGI (reference sequence). The V end was cut by 0 bases, the J end by 9 bases, with 6 bases between. The TCR beta cDNA libraries carried unique molecular identifiers. The T cell input of about 1 to 10 million gave about half a million cDNA molecules. TCRdb reanalysed the PCR reads using MiXCR and keeps one entry per CDR3 protein. The sample holds roughly 540,000 distinct CDR3 sequences, around 34% seen once. The data originate from a study of post-analysis software for immune sequencing data. At the level of the study: The study covered relapsing-remitting, secondary progressive and progressive-relapsing courses of multiple sclerosis. Study-wide points: There was significantly lower normalized Chao1 diversity in multiple sclerosis patients than in controls. By F measure, samples from a shared preparation batch strongly co-clustered. In patients, about five TRBV segments were more frequent than in controls, with TRBV5-6, TRBV5-1 and TRBV20-1 among them.

This clonotype originated in a girl aged 2-17 years with multiple sclerosis. This chain joins TRBV6-6 and TRBJ2-1, with D hard to call. Specimen: blood. The CDR3 sequence: CASSYSVSEQFF. The CDR3 DNA reads TGTGCCAGCAGTTACTCGGTTAGTGAGCAGTTCTTC.